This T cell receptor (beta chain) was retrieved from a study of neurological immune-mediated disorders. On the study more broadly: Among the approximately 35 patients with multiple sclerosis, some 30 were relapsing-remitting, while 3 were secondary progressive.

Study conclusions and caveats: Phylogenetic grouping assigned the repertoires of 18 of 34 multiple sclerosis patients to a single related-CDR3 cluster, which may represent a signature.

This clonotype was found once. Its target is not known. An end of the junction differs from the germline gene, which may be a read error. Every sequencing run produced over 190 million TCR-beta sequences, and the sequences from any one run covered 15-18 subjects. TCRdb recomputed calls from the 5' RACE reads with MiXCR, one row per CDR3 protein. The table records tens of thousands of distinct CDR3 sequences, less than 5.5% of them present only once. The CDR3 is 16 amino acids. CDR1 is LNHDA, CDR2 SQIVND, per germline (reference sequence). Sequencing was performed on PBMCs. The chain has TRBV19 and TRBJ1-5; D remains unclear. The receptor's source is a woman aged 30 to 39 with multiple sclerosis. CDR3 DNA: TGTGCCAGTAGTATCCCTCTAGACGATCCAGAGGAGCCCCAGAATTTT. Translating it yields CASSIPLDDPEEPQNF.